This T cell receptor (beta chain) was captured in a study of graft-versus-host responses after intestinal transplantation. Study-wide background: Each of the recipients got a multivisceral, liver-intestinal, or isolated intestinal transplant. Anti-thymocyte globulin induction preceded about 3 years of tacrolimus and steroid maintenance in all recipients.

Study observations and caveats: In recipient marrow, GvH clones were found, and some appeared first in ileum or blood.

On this clone: Antigen unknown.

Trimming stripped 1 base from V and 2 bases from J, with 9 bases between. In germline, CDR1 is MGHRA, CDR2 YSYEKL. This CDR3 is built from 16 residues. Assay: immunoSEQ multiplex PCR; the TCRdb copy retains only in-frame clones and omits some. The top ten hold around 16% of the sample, which has roughly 97,000 clones, approximately 92% seen once. Sequenced material: PBMCs, taken roughly 68 weeks after intestinal transplant. The clonotype comes from a human patient who received an intestinal transplant, so some T cells may come from the graft donor. The chain joins TRBV4-1 to TRBJ2-6, with a possible D match to TRBD2 (6 bases). The CDR3 reads CASSQVWGAGANVLTF. The CDR3 bases are TGCGCCAGCAGCCAAGTGTGGGGGGCTGGGGCCAACGTCCTGACTTTC.